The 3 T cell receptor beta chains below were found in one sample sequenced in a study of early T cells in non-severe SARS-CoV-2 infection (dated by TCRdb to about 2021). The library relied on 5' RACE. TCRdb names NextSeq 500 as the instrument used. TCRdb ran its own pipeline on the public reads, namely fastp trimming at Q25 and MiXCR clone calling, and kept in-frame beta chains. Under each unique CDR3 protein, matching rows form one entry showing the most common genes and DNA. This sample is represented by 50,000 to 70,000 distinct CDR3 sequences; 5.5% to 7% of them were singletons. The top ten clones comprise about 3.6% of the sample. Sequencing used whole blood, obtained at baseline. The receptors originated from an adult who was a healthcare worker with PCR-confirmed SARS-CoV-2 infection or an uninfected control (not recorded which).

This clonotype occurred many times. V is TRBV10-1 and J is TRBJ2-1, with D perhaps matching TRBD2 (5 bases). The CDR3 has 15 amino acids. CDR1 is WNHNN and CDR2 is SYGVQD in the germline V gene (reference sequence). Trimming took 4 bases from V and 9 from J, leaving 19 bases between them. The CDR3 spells CASSALTTRSFEQFF. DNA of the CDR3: TGCGCCAGCAGTGCCTTGACTACCCGATCCTTTGAGCAGTTCTTC.

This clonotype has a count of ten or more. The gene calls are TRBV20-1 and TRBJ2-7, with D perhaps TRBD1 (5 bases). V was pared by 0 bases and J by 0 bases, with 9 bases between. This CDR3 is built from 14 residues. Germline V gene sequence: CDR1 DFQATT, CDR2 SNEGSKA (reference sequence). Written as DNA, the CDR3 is TGCAGTGCTAGAGAAGGGGCAGCCTCCTACGAGCAGTACTTC. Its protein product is CSAREGAASYEQYF.

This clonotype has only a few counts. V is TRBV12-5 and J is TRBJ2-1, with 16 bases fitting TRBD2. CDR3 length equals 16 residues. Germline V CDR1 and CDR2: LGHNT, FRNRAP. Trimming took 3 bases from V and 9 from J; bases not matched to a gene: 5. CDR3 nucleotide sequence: TGTGCTAGTGGTTTCGGGACTAGCGGGGGGGCAGGTGAGCAGTTCTTC. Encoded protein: CASGFGTSGGAGEQFF. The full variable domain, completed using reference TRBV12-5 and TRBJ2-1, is DARVTQTPRHKVTEMGQEVTMRCQPILGHNTVFWYRQTMMQGLELLAYFRNRAPLDDSGMPKDRFSAEMPDATLATLKIQPSEPRDSAVYFCASGFGTSGGAGEQFFGPGTRLTVL.